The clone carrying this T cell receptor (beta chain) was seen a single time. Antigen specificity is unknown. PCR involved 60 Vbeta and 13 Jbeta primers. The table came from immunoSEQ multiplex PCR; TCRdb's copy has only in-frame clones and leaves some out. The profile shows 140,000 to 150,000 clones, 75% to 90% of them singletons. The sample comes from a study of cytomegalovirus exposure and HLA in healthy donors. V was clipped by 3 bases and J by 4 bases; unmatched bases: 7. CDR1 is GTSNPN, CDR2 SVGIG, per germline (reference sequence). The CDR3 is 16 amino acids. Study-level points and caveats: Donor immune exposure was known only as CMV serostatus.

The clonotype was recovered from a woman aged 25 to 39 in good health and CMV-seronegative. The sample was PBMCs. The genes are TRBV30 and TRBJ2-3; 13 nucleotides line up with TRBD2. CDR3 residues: CAWSVGLAGDADTQYF. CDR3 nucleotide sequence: TGTGCCTGGAGCGTAGGACTAGCGGGAGATGCAGATACGCAGTATTTT.